Detailed here is one TCR beta chain. Its antigen is not known. The sample belongs to a study of cytomegalovirus exposure and HLA in healthy donors. Study as a whole: From 150 million to 200 million T cells, an earlier analysis saw under 140 million unique TCR beta sequences.

The length of the CDR3 is 14 residues. The V and J ends lost 2 bases and 5 bases respectively, with 13 bases between them. General study findings and limits: Cytomegalovirus-associated TCR beta chains were listed, numbering some 180. Fewer N-insertions (relative to the approximately 670-donor mean) were reportedly seen in an Asian-associated ancestry cluster in a later analysis.

Primers: 60 Vbeta forward and 13 Jbeta reverse. Sequencing was performed with immunoSEQ multiplex PCR; in TCRdb, only in-frame clones are kept and a portion is missing. The data contain around 140,000 clones, 82% of them singletons. The source of this sequence is a woman aged 60-75 years in good health and CMV-seropositive. The sequenced sample was PBMCs. V usage is TRBV5-3 and J usage is TRBJ2-5, with D unresolved. TRBV5-3 is known as an ORF, though its function is uncertain. CDR3 in amino acids: CARSFTFIGETQYF. The CDR3 region has the DNA TGTGCCAGAAGCTTTACTTTTATCGGGGAGACCCAGTACTTC.